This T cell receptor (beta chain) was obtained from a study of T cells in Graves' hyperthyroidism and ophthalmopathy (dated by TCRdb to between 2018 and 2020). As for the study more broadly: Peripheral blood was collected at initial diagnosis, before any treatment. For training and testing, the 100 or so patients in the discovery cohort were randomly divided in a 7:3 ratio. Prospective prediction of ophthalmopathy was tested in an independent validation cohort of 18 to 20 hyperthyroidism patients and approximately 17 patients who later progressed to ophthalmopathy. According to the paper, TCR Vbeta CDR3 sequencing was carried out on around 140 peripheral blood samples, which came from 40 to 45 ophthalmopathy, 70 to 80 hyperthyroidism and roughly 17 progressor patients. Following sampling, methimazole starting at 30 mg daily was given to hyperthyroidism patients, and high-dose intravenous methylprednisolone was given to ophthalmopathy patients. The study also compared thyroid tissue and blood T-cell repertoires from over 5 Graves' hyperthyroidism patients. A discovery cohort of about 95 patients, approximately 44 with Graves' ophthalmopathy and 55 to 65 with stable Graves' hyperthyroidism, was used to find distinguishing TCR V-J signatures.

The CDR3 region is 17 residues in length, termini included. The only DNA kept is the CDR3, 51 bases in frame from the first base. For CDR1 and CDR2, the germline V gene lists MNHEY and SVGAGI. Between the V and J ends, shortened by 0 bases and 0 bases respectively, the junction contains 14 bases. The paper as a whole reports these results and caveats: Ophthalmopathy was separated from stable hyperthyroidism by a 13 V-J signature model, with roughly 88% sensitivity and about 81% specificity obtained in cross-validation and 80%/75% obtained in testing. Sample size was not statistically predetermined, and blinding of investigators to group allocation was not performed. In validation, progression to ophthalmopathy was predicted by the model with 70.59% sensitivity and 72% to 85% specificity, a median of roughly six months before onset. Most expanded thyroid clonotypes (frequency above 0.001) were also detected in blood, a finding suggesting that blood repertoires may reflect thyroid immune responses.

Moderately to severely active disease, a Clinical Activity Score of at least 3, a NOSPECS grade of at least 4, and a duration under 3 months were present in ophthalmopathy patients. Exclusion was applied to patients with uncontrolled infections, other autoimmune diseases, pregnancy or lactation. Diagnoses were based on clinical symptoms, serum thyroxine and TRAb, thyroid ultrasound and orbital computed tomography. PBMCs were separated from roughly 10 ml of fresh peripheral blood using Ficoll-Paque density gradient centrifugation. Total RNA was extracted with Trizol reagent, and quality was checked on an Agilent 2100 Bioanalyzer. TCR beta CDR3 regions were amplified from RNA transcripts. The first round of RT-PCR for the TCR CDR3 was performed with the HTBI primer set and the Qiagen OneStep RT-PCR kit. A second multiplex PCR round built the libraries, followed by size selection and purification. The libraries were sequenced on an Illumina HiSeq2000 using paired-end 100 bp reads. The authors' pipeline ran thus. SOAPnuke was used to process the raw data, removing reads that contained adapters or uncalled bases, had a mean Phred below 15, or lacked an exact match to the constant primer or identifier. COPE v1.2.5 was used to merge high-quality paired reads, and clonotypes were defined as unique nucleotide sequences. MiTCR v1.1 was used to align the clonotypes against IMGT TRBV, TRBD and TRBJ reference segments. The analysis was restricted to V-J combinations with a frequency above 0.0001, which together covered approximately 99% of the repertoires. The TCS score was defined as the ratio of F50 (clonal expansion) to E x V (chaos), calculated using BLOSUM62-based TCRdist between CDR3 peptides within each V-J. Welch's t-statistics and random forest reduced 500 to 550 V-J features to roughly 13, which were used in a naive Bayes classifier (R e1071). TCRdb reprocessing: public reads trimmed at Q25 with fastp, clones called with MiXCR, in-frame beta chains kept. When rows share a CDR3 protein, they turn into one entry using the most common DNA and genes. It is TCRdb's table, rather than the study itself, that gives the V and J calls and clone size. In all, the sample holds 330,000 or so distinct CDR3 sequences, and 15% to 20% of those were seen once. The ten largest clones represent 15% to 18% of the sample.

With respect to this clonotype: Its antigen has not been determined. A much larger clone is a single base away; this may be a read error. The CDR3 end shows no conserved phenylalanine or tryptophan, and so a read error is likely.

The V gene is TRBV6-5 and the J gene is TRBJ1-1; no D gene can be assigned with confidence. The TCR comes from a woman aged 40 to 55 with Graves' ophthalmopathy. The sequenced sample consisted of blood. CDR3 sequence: CASSYSKSETMNTEAFL. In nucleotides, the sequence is TGTGCCAGCAGTTACTCGAAAAGCGAGACGATGAACACTGAAGCTTTCCTT.